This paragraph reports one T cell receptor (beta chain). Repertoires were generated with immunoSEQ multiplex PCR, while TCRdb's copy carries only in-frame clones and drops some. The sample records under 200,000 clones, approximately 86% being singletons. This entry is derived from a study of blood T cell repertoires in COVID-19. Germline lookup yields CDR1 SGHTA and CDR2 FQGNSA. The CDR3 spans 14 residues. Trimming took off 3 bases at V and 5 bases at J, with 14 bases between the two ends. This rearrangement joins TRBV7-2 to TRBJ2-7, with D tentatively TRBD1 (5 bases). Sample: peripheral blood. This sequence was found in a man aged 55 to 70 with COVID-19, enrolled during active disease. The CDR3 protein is CASSFNRGVNEQYF. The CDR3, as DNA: TGTGCCAGCAGCTTTAATAGGGGTGTAAACGAGCAGTACTTC.